The 7 T cell receptor beta chains given below trace back to one sample, sequenced in a study of vaccination effects on CD4 cells after COVID-19. Researchers isolated CD4+ T cells once approximately ten days of culture had elapsed. Vaccination of participants consisted of two doses of either the BNT162b2 or mRNA-1273 vaccine. Profiling relied on immunoSEQ multiplex PCR, and the TCRdb table lists in-frame clones only, not all of them. The sample lists more than 60,000 clones, around 69% occurring once. No antigen has been assigned to these receptors. This material consisted of CD4+ T cells from PBMCs cultured without peptide, taken after COVID-19 vaccination. Receptors originate from a human donor who received a COVID-19 vaccine.

J is TRBJ1-2 and V is TRBV18, with 8 bases fitting TRBD1. Germline assignment: CDR1 KGHSH and CDR2 LQKENI. This CDR3 is 13 amino acids long. After removal of 5 bases from V and 3 bases from J, the junction contained 2 bases not matched to a gene. The CDR3 spells CASSSGQDYGYTF. The CDR3 coding sequence is TGTGCCAGCTCATCGGGACAGGACTATGGCTACACCTTC.

The chain combines TRBV19 with TRBJ2-3; either TRBD1 or TRBD2 may fit D (5 bases each). Between the trimmed V and J ends, which lost 5 bases and 5 bases, there was a span of 11 bases. CDR1 and CDR2 from the germline V gene are LNHDA and SQIVND (reference sequence). CDR3 size: 13 residues. The CDR3 protein is CASSGGRGDTQYF. The DNA for the CDR3 is TGTGCCAGTAGTGGGGGACGGGGAGATACGCAGTATTTT. The complete variable domain, with remaining parts taken from reference TRBV19 and TRBJ2-3, reads DGGITQSPKYLFRKEGQNVTLSCEQNLNHDAMYWYRQDPGQGLRLIYYSQIVNDFQKGDIAEGYSVSREKKESFPLTVTSAQKNPTAFYLCASSGGRGDTQYFGPGTRLTVL.

This rearrangement joins TRBV5-8 to TRBJ2-2, with a weak D call TRBD2 (6 bases). The CDR3 has 14 amino acids. Looked up from germline, CDR1 is SGHTS and CDR2 is YDEGEE. The V gene lost 3 bases and the J gene lost 3 bases, with 9 bases spanning the gap. The CDR3 protein is CASSYSGYTGELFF. The DNA for the CDR3 is TGTGCCAGCAGCTATAGCGGATACACCGGGGAGCTGTTTTTT.

The chain is built from TRBV30 and TRBJ2-5; 9 bases agree with TRBD1. This CDR3 spans 14 amino acids. J lost 4 bases, V lost 3 bases, and 6 bases had no gene match. Germline lookup yields CDR1 GTSNPN and CDR2 SVGIG (reference sequence). The CDR3 nucleotides read TGTGCCTGGAGACGGGACAGGGATCGAGAGACCCAGTACTTC. Its translation: CAWRRDRDRETQYF.

The V and J genes are TRBV5-1 and TRBJ1-6; tentatively, D is TRBD1 (6 bases). The V end was cut by 0 bases, the J end by 0 bases, with 16 bases between. CDR3 length: 19 residues. Per the germline V gene, CDR1 is SGHRS and CDR2 is YFSETQ. The CDR3, as DNA: TGCGCCAGCAGCTTGGTATCGGGACAAGGAAGCTCCTATAATTCACCCCTCCACTTT. Translation gives CASSLVSGQGSSYNSPLHF.

CDR3 region: CASRQIRSGANVLTF. In nucleotides, the CDR3 is TGTGCCAGCAGACAAATTAGGTCTGGGGCCAACGTCCTGACTTTC. The chain combines TRBV28 with TRBJ2-6, with D unresolved. The CDR3 runs to 15 residues. CDR1 MDHEN and CDR2 SYDVKM come from the germline V gene. Trimming took off 6 bases at V and 1 base at J, with 10 bases between the two ends.

This rearrangement joins TRBV3-1 (or the pseudogene TRBV3-2) to TRBJ1-1, with a tentative D call TRBD1 (5 bases). This CDR3 has 14 amino acids. The germline V gene has CDR1 LGHDT and CDR2 YNNKEL (reference sequence). The V end was cut by 4 bases, the J end by 4 bases, with 13 bases between. The CDR3 sequence: CASSPRTGGTEAFF. The DNA of the CDR3 is TGTGCCAGCAGCCCGCGGACGGGGGGCACTGAAGCTTTCTTT.